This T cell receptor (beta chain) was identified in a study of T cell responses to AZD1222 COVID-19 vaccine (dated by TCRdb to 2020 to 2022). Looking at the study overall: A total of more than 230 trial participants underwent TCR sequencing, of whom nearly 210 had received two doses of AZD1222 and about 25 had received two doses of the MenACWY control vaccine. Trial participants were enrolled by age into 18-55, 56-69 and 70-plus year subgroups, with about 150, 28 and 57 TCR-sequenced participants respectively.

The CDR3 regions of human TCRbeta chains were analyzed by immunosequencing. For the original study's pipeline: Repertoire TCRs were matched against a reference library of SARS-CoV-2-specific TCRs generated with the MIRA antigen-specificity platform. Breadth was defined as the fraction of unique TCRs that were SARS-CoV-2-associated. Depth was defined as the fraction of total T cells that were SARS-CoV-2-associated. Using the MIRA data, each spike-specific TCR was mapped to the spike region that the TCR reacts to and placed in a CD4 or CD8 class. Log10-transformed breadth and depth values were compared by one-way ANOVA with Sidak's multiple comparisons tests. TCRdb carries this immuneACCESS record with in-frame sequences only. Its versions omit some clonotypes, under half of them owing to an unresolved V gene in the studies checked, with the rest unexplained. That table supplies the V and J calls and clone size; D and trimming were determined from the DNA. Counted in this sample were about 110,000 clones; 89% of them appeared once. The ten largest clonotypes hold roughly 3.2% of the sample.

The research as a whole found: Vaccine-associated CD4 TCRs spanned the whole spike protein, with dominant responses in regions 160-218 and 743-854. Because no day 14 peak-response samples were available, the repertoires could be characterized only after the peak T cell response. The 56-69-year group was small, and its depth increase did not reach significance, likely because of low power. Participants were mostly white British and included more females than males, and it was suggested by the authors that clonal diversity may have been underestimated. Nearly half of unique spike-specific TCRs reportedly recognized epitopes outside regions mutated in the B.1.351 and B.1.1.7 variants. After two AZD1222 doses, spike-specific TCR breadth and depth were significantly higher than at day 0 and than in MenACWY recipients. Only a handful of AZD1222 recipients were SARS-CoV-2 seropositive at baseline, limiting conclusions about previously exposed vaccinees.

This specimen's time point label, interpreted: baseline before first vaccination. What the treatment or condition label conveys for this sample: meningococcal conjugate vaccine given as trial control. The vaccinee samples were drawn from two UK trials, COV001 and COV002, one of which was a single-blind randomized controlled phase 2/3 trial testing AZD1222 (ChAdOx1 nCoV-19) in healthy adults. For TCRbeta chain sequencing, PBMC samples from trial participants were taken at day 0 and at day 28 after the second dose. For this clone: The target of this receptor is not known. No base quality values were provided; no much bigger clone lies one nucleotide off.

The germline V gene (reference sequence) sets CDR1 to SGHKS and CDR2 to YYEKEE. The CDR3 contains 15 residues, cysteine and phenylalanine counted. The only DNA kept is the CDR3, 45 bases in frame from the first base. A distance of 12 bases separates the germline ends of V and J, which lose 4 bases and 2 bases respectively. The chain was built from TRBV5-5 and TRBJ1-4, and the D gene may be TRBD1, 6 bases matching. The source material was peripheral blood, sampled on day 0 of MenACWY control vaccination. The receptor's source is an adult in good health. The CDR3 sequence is CASSLQTGTNEKLFF. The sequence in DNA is TGTGCCAGCAGCCTGCAGACAGGCACTAATGAAAAACTGTTTTTT.